Described below is a single T cell receptor beta chain sequence and its context. Its antigen is not known. This record comes from a study of siplizumab effects on memory and regulatory T cells. Study-level points and caveats: Proliferating siplizumab-culture Tregs lacked confirmation of suppressive function. Assignment to unstimulated subsets succeeded for only a minor fraction of the alloreactive clones.

The protocol was immunoSEQ multiplex PCR, while the TCRdb copy is restricted to in-frame clones and leaves out a portion. This table holds around 100,000 clones, 85% to 95% found once. CDR3 length: 15 amino acids. CDR1 and CDR2 from the germline V gene are MGHRA and YSYEKL. The ends were cut back, 2 bases at V and 3 bases at J, with 14 bases in the middle. The TCR was taken from a human donor in good health. The sequenced sample was Tregs sorted from blood. The gene calls are TRBV4-1 and TRBJ2-7; D may be TRBD1 or TRBD2 (5 bases each). The DNA of the CDR3 is TGCGCCAGCAGCCAAATAACCGGGACCCGCTACGAGCAGTACTTC. It codes for CASSQITGTRYEQYF.